Listed below are T cell receptor beta chains from one sample, sequenced in a study of cytomegalovirus exposure and HLA in healthy donors. The repertoire was sequenced with immunoSEQ multiplex PCR; TCRdb's copy has only in-frame clones and lacks some. The table shows some 99,000 clones, with approximately 79% occurring only once. The sequenced sample consisted of PBMCs. These receptors all come from a male donor in good health and CMV-seronegative. Each CDR3 is given with its conserved first and last residue. A D gene is named only where the DNA matches it firmly. Not every row has a clone size; where given, it reads once, few, many or a size class.

d_gene	abundance	j_gene	v_gene	len	CDR3aa	CDR3nt
-	few	TRBJ2-7	TRBV10-1	14	CASSEAQVPYEQYF	TGCGCCAGCAGTGAGGCGCAGGTGCCCTACGAGCAGTACTTC
TRBD2	-	TRBJ2-1	TRBV13	17	CASTLPRASGRSDEQFF	TGTGCCAGCACCCTACCCCGAGCTAGCGGGAGGAGCGATGAGCAGTTCTTC
-	-	TRBJ1-2	TRBV28	12	CASSSGGYGYTF	TGTGCCAGCAGTTCCGGGGGCTATGGCTACACCTTC
-	-	TRBJ2-4	TRBV5-1	16	CASSPDLFGAKNIQYF	TGCGCCAGCAGCCCTGACCTATTCGGGGCCAAAAACATTCAGTACTTC
-	-	TRBJ2-2	TRBV5-1	13	CASSLVVAGELFF	TGCGCCAGCAGCTTGGTAGTGGCCGGGGAGCTGTTTTTT
-	-	TRBJ1-1	TRBV6-1	12	CASSAGETEAFF	TGTGCCAGCAGTGCAGGGGAAACTGAAGCTTTCTTT
TRBD1	few	TRBJ2-5	TRBV6-1	14	CASSEWGQIATQYF	TGTGCCAGCAGTGAATGGGGACAGATCGCGACCCAGTACTTC
TRBD1	few	TRBJ2-1	TRBV5-1	16	CASSFQETGAYNEQFF	TGCGCCAGCAGCTTCCAGGAGACAGGGGCCTACAATGAGCAGTTCTTC
TRBD1	few	TRBJ1-2	TRBV2	14	CASSAGQGGSGYTF	TGTGCCAGCAGTGCTGGACAGGGTGGCTCTGGCTACACCTTC
TRBD2	-	TRBJ2-3	TRBV10-3	16	CAISEVASGSADTQYF	TGTGCCATCAGTGAGGTGGCTAGCGGGAGCGCAGATACGCAGTATTTT
TRBD2	-	TRBJ2-3	TRBV7-3	15	CASSQTSGKTDTQYF	TGTGCCAGCAGCCAAACTAGCGGGAAAACAGATACGCAGTATTTT
TRBD2	once	TRBJ2-5	TRBV27	22	CASRPRGIGLAGGPRNQETQYF	TGTGCCAGCCGCCCCCGGGGGATCGGACTAGCGGGAGGGCCGAGAAACCAAGAGACCCAGTACTTC
-	-	TRBJ1-5	TRBV5-1	13	CASSLFPTQPQHF	TGCGCCAGCAGCTTATTCCCTACCCAGCCCCAGCATTTT
TRBD1	-	TRBJ2-2	TRBV28	15	CASRRGQGETGELFF	TGTGCCAGCAGGAGGGGACAGGGGGAAACCGGGGAGCTGTTTTTT
TRBD2	-	TRBJ2-2	TRBV19	17	CASASLSGRGNTGELFF	TGTGCCAGTGCCTCCCTAAGCGGGAGGGGGAACACCGGGGAGCTGTTTTTT
TRBD1	-	TRBJ1-5	TRBV20-1	10	CSTQGQPQHF	TGCAGTACACAGGGGCAGCCCCAGCATTTT
-	-	TRBJ2-7	TRBV18	16	CASSPRRGIRPYEQYF	TGTGCCAGCTCACCACGTCGGGGAATCAGGCCTTACGAGCAGTACTTC
TRBD2	-	TRBJ2-5	TRBV2	15	CASSMTSGIYETQYF	TGTGCCAGCAGCATGACTAGCGGGATTTATGAGACCCAGTACTTC
-	-	TRBJ2-2	TRBV7-9	19	CASSSATSPGHLNTGELFF	TGTGCCAGCAGCTCCGCCACAAGCCCGGGACACTTGAACACCGGGGAGCTGTTTTTT
TRBD1	-	TRBJ2-7	TRBV5-6	15	CASSLGEWQGVVEYF	TGTGCCAGCAGCTTGGGCGAATGGCAGGGGGTGGTGGAGTACTTC
TRBD1	once	TRBJ2-5	TRBV5-4	14	CASSPMTGEETQYF	TGTGCCAGCAGCCCGATGACAGGGGAAGAGACCCAGTACTTC
-	few	TRBJ2-7	TRBV9	14	CASSLLGTWGEQYF	TGTGCCAGCAGCCTCCTTGGGACTTGGGGTGAGCAGTACTTC
-	-	TRBJ1-5	TRBV5-8	16	CASSNTGKVFYQPQHF	TGTGCCAGCAGCAATACAGGGAAGGTTTTCTATCAGCCCCAGCATTTT
-	-	TRBJ1-2	TRBV6-5	15	CASSTNAFGNYGYTF	TGTGCCAGCAGCACTAACGCTTTTGGGAACTATGGCTACACCTTC
-	once	TRBJ1-2	TRBV14	16	CASSSRPVYRLGGYTF	TGTGCCAGCAGCTCCCGACCGGTTTACAGGTTAGGCGGCTACACCTTC
TRBD2	-	TRBJ2-6	TRBV4-3	22	CASSQDRSRTSGSFRWANVLTF	TGCGCCAGCAGCCAAGATAGGAGTCGGACTAGCGGGAGCTTTCGCTGGGCCAACGTCCTGACTTTC
-	-	TRBJ2-3	TRBV27	13	CASSLSLRNTQYF	TGTGCCAGCAGTTTATCCCTACGAAATACGCAGTATTTT
-	once	TRBJ2-7	TRBV11-2	12	CASSVLGYEQYF	TGTGCCAGCAGCGTCCTGGGCTACGAGCAGTACTTC
-	once	TRBJ2-7	TRBV5-1	13	CASSPGQTYEQYF	TGCGCCAGCAGCCCTGGACAGACCTACGAGCAGTACTTC
-	-	TRBJ2-3	TRBV7-2	15	CASSSTGLSTDTQYF	TGTGCCAGCAGCTCAACAGGGTTGAGCACAGATACGCAGTATTTT
TRBD2	-	TRBJ2-2	TRBV19	14	CASTGLAGTGELFF	TGTGCCAGTACGGGACTAGCTGGCACCGGGGAGCTGTTTTTT
TRBD2	-	TRBJ2-3	TRBV28	16	CASSPALAGLTDTQYF	TGTGCCAGCAGTCCCGCACTAGCGGGACTCACAGATACGCAGTATTTT
TRBD2	-	TRBJ2-7	TRBV28	15	CASSTWTSGSFEQYF	TGTGCCAGCAGCACATGGACTAGCGGGAGCTTCGAGCAGTACTTC
-	-	TRBJ2-6	TRBV7-2	16	CASSLEGTSGANVLTF	TGTGCCAGCAGCTTAGAGGGGACATCTGGGGCCAACGTCCTGACTTTC
-	-	TRBJ1-1	TRBV7-8	17	CASSLGLQGGVNTEAFF	TGTGCCAGCAGCTTAGGACTACAGGGAGGGGTGAACACTGAAGCTTTCTTT
-	-	TRBJ1-3	TRBV2	17	CASSGYPGGSSGNTIYF	TGTGCCAGCTCAGGGTATCCGGGAGGGAGCTCTGGAAACACCATATATTTT
-	few	TRBJ2-1	TRBV15	15	CATSRGVPGLDEQFF	TGTGCCACCAGCAGAGGGGTTCCCGGGTTGGATGAGCAGTTCTTC
-	-	TRBJ2-5	TRBV7-3	13	CASSLGQGGTQYF	TGTGCCAGCAGCTTAGGGCAGGGAGGGACCCAGTACTTC
TRBD2	-	TRBJ2-7	TRBV12-5	13	CASGRLAGNEQYF	TGTGCTAGTGGAAGACTAGCGGGAAACGAGCAGTACTTC
TRBD1	-	TRBJ2-5	TRBV7-9	14	CASSTRTGEETQYF	TGTGCCAGCAGCACACGGACAGGGGAGGAGACCCAGTACTTC
-	once	TRBJ2-1	TRBV5-4	16	CASSFLGVSSYNEQFF	TGTGCCAGCAGCTTTTTAGGGGTTAGCTCCTACAATGAGCAGTTCTTC
TRBD1	-	TRBJ1-2	TRBV5-4	13	CASSLETGGGYTF	TGTGCCAGCAGCTTAGAAACAGGGGGAGGCTACACCTTC
TRBD1	-	TRBJ1-1	TRBV19	13	CASGDRWNTEAFF	TGTGCCAGTGGGGACAGATGGAACACTGAAGCTTTCTTT
TRBD1	few	TRBJ2-7	TRBV28	14	CASSQQGPNYEQYF	TGTGCCAGCAGCCAACAGGGGCCGAACTACGAGCAGTACTTC